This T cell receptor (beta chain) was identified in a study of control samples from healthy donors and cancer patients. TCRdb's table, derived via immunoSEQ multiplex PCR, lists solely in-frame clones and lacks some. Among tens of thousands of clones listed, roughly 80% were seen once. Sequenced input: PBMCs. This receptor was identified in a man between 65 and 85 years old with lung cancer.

Here the CDR3 reads CASGLSGSKYQPQHF. The DNA of the CDR3 is TGTGCTAGTGGTCTCTCAGGGTCCAAATATCAGCCCCAGCATTTT. V usage is TRBV12-5 and J usage is TRBJ1-5, with D possibly TRBD1 on 5 matching bases. The V and J ends lost 5 bases and 5 bases respectively, with 16 bases between them. Germline lookup yields CDR1 LGHNT and CDR2 FRNRAP. This CDR3 contains 15 residues.